This TCR beta chain originates from a study of PD-1 blockade in classical Hodgkin lymphoma. Study-level points and caveats: Still unresolved is the cause of the repertoire differences, which may be disease activity or prior therapy. Healthy donors reportedly exceeded newly diagnosed patients in baseline TCR diversity.

Time point here: newly diagnosed, previously untreated cHL patient sample. Acting as the comparison were PBMCs from newly diagnosed, untreated classical Hodgkin lymphoma. V was shortened by 2 bases and J by 5 bases, with 7 bases between the two germline ends. This CDR3 is 12 amino acids long. CDR1 SGHRS and CDR2 YFSETQ come from the germline V gene. On this clone: Its antigen is unidentified.

TCRdb's table, derived via immunoSEQ multiplex PCR, lists solely in-frame clones and lacks some. The sample contains 70,000 or so clones, over 90% of which appear only once. The sequenced sample was peripheral blood mononuclear cells (PBMCs). The gene calls are TRBV5-1 and TRBJ2-5; D is perhaps TRBD1 or TRBD2 (5 bases each). The receptor was derived from a human donor with classical Hodgkin lymphoma. CDR3 coding DNA: TGCGCCAGCAGCTTCGAGGGGGAGACCCAGTACTTC. This codes for CASSFEGETQYF.